This T cell receptor beta chain is from a study of T cells in Graves' hyperthyroidism and ophthalmopathy. Study-wide points: Most clonotypes expanded in thyroid above 0.001 were likewise present in blood.

Remarks on this clonotype: What it recognizes is unknown.

With a duration under 2 months, the hyperthyroidism was newly diagnosed in patients aged 18 to 65. Patients were excluded because of uncontrolled infection, other autoimmune disease, pregnancy or lactation. Cells are PBMCs isolated from roughly 9.3 ml of fresh blood. This CDR3 is 18 amino acids long. CDR1 and CDR2 (germline): KGHSH, LQKENI. The ends lost 6 bases at V and 0 bases at J; junction bases unmatched: 11. TCR beta CDR3 regions were amplified from RNA transcripts. The study used the HTBI primer set for a first-round RT-PCR of the TCR CDR3. TCRdb recomputed calls from the multiplex PCR reads with MiXCR, one row per CDR3 protein. The table shows approximately 400,000 distinct CDR3 sequences, with less than 20% occurring only once.

The chain combines TRBV18 with TRBJ2-6; TRBD1 aligns across 7 bases. This clonotype originated in a woman younger than 30 with Graves' hyperthyroidism. Sequencing was done on a sample of blood. CDR3 region: CASSPASGGCSGANVLTF. The CDR3, as DNA: TGTGCCAGCTCCCCAGCTTCAGGGGGATGCTCTGGGGCCAACGTCCTGACTTTC.